The rows below give T cell receptor beta chains drawn from one sample of a study of blood T cell repertoires in COVID-19. This table comes from immunoSEQ multiplex PCR, and its TCRdb copy is limited to in-frame clones, with some not included. The sample lists 280,000 or so clones; approximately 85% were seen once. The sequenced material came from PBMCs or T cells enriched from blood (not recorded which). These receptors were taken from a man aged 25-45 years who had recovered from COVID-19. CDR3s include the opening cysteine and the closing phenylalanine or tryptophan. Fields, in order: V gene, D gene, J gene, clone size, CDR3 DNA, CDR3 protein. The D gene is left open where the match is weak. Some rows have no size entry. The others give once, few or many, or a class for an expanded clone.

>TRBV4-2|TRBD2|TRBJ2-2|-
TGTGCCAGCAGCCAAGAGCGGGGGGGCCCCGGGGAGCTGTTTTTT
CASSQERGGPGELFF
>TRBV15|TRBD1|TRBJ1-5|-
TGTGCCACCAGCAGAGACCCTGGACAGGGGTTGGGTCAGCCCCAGCATTTT
CATSRDPGQGLGQPQHF
>TRBV6-1|-|TRBJ1-2|-
TGTGCCAGCAGTGAAGCCTCGACAGGACCCTATGGCTACACCTTC
CASSEASTGPYGYTF
>TRBV18|-|TRBJ1-3|-
TGTGCCAGCTCACCCCTAGGGCAGGGCCGTGGAAACACCATATATTTT
CASSPLGQGRGNTIYF
>TRBV3-1/TRBV3-2|-|TRBJ2-5|once
TGTGCCAGCAGCCAAGCATGGAGGTCGTCAGAGACCCAGTACTTC
CASSQAWRSSETQYF
>TRBV12-3/TRBV12-4|TRBD1|TRBJ1-2|few
TGTGCCAGCAGTCCCGGGACAGGATACACCTTC
CASSPGTGYTF
>TRBV5-6|-|TRBJ1-1|-
TGTGCCAGCACAATAGGGGCCACTGAAGCTTTCTTT
CASTIGATEAFF
>TRBV6-2/TRBV6-3|-|TRBJ1-1|-
TGTGCCAGCAACCCTGGGACATTTGAAGCTTTCTTT
CASNPGTFEAFF
>TRBV5-6|-|TRBJ2-7|-
TGTGCCAGCAGCTTGCCCGGGTCTGTAGCTTCCTACGAGCAGTACTTC
CASSLPGSVASYEQYF
>TRBV5-1|TRBD1|TRBJ1-4|-
TGCGCCAGCAGCTCAGGGGGCGGTACGGCAACTAATGAAAAACTGTTTTTT
CASSSGGGTATNEKLFF
>TRBV7-3|-|TRBJ1-6|-
TGTGCCAGCAGCTACCAGGGTGCGGGGGATTATAATTCACCCCTCCACTTT
CASSYQGAGDYNSPLHF
>TRBV9|-|TRBJ1-5|-
TGTGCCAGCAGCGTGGGGGGGCTCGGACAGCCCCAGCATTTT
CASSVGGLGQPQHF
>TRBV10-3|TRBD2|TRBJ2-5|-
TGTGCCATCAGTGATCGGGGCGGGGGGTACCAAGAGACCCAGTACTTC
CAISDRGGGYQETQYF
>TRBV10-3|-|TRBJ2-5|-
TGTGCCATACGGGACACCAAGGGGACCCAGTACTTC
CAIRDTKGTQYF